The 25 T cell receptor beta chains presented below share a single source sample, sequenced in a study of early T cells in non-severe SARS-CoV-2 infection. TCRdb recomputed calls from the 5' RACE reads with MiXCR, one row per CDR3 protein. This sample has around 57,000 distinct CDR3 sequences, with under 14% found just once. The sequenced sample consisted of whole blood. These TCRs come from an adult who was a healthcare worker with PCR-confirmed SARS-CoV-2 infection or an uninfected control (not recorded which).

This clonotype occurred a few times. The CDR3 region has the DNA TGTGCCAGCAGCAAACAGGGTTTTGAAGCTTTCTTT. As protein: CASSKQGFEAFF. V and J are TRBV11-2 and TRBJ1-1, with D possibly being TRBD1 (6 bases). V lost 5 bases, J lost 7 bases, and 11 bases lay in between. Germline CDR1 SGHAT, CDR2 FQNNGV. The CDR3 loop spans 12 amino acids.

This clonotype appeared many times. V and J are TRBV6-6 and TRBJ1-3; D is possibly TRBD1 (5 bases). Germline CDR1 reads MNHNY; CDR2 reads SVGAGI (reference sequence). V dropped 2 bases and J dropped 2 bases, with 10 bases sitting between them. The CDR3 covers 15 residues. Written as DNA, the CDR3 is TGTGCCAGCAGTTACCCCCAGGGAACTGGAAACACCATATATTTT. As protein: CASSYPQGTGNTIYF.

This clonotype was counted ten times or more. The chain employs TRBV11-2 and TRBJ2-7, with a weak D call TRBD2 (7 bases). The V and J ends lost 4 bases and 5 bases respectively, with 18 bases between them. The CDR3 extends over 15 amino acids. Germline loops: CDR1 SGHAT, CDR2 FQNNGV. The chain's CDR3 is CASSWLVGGPNEQYF. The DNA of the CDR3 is TGTGCCAGCAGCTGGCTTGTGGGGGGGCCAAACGAGCAGTACTTC.

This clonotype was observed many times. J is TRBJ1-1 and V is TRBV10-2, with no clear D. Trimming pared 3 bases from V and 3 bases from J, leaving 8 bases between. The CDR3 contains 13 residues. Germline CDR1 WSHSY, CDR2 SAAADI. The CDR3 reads CASSDLSDTEAFF. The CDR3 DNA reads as TGCGCCAGCAGTGATCTGTCCGACACTGAAGCTTTCTTT.

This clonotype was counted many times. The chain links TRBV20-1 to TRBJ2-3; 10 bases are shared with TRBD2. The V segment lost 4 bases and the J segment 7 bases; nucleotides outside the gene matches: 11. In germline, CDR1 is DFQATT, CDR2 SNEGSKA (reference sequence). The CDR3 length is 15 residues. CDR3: CSAKESERGGNTQYF. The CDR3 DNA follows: TGCAGTGCTAAAGAAAGCGAGCGGGGGGGAAATACGCAGTATTTT.

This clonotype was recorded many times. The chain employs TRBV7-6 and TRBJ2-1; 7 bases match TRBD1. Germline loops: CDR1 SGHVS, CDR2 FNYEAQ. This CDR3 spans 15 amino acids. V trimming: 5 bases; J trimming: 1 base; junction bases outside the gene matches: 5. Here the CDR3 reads CASSNRGQSYNEQFF. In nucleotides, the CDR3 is TGTGCCAGCAGCAACCGGGGACAGTCCTACAATGAGCAGTTCTTC.

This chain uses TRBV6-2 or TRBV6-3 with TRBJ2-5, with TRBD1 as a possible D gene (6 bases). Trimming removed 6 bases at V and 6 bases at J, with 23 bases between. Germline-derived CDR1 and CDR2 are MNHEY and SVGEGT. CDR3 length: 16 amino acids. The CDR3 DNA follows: TGTGCCAGCAGCCTTCGGGCAGGTGGGGGCCGGAAGACCCAGTACTTC. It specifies CASSLRAGGGRKTQYF.

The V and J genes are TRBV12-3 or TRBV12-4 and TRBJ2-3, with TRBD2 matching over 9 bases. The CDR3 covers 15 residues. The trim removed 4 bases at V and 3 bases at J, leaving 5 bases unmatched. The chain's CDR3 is CASSSAGGLTDTQYF. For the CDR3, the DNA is TGTGCCAGCAGTTCTGCGGGGGGGCTAACAGATACGCAGTATTTT.

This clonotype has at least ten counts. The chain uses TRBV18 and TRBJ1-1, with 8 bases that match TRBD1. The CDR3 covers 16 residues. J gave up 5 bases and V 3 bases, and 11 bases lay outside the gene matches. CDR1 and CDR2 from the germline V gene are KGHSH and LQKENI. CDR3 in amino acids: CASSPRDRIDGTEAFF. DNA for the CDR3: TGTGCCAGCTCACCCCGGGACAGGATAGACGGGACTGAAGCTTTCTTT.

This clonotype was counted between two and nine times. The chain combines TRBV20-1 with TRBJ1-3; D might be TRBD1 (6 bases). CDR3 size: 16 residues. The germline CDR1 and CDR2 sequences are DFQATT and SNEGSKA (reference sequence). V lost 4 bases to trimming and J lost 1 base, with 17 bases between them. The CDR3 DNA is TGCAGTGCTACCACTTCGACAGGATCGTCTGGAAACACCATATATTTT. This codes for CSATTSTGSSGNTIYF.

The CDR3 is CATSRDRYEQYF. The CDR3 coding sequence is TGTGCCACCAGCAGAGATCGCTACGAGCAGTACTTC. The chain combines TRBV15 with TRBJ2-7; the D is unclear. The CDR3 contains 12 residues. The germline CDR1 and CDR2 sequences are LNHNV and YYDKDF (reference sequence). V was shortened by 0 bases and J by 3 bases, with 3 bases between the two germline ends.

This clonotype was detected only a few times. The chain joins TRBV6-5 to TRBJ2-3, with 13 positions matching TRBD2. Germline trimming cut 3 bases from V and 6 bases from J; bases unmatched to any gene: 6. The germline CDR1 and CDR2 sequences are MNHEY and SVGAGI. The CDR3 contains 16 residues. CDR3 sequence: CASSYLLAGGRDTQYF. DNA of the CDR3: TGTGCCAGCAGTTATTTACTAGCGGGGGGGCGGGATACGCAGTATTTT.

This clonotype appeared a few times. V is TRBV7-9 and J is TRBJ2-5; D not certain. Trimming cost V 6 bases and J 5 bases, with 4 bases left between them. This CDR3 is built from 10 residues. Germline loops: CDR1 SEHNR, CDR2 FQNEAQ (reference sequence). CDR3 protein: CASRKETQYF. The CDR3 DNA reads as TGTGCCAGCAGGAAGGAGACCCAGTACTTC.

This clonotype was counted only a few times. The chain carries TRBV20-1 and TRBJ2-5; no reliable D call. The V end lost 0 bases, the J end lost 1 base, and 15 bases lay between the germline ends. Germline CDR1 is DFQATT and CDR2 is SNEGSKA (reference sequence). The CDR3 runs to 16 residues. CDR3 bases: TGCAGTGCTAGAGATACCTCGACCCGAACCCAAGAGACCCAGTACTTC. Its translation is CSARDTSTRTQETQYF.

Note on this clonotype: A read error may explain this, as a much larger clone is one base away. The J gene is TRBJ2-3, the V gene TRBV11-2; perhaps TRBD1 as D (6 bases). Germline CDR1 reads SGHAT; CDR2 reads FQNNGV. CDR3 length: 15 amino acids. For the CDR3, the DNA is TGTACCAGCAGCAGTACAGGGACCTACACAGATACGCAGTATTTT. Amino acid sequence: CTSSSTGTYTDTQYF.

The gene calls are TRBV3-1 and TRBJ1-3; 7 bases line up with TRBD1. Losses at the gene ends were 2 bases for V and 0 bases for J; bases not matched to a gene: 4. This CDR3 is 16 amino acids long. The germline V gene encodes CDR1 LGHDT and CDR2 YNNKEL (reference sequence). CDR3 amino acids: CASSQSDRASGNTIYF. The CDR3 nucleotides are TGTGCCAGCAGCCAAAGCGACAGGGCCTCTGGAAACACCATATATTTT.

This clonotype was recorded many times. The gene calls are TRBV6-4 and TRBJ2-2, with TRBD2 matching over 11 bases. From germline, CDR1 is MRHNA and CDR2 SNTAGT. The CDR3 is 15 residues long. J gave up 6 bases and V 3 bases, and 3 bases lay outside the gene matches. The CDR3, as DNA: TGTGCCAGCAGTGAAATACTAGCGGGGGCCGGGGAGCTGTTTTTT. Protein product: CASSEILAGAGELFF.

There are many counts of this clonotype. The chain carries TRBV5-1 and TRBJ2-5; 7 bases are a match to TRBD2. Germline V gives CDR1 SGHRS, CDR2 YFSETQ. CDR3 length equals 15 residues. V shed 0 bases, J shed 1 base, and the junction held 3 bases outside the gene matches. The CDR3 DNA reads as TGCGCCAGCAGCTTGGGGACTAGAGCCCAAGAGACCCAGTACTTC. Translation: CASSLGTRAQETQYF.

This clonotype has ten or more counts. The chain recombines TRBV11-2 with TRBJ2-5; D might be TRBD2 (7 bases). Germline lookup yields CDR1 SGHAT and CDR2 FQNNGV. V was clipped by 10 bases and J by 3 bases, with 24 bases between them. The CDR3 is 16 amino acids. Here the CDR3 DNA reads TGTGCCACCGCTCGATTGGGGGGGGCTATGAAAGAGACCCAGTACTTC. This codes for CATARLGGAMKETQYF.

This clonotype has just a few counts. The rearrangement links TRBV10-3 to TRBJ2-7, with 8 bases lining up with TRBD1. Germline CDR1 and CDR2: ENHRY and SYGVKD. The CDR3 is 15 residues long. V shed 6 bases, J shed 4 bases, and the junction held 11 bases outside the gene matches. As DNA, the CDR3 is TGTGCCATCAGGGGGGGACAGGCCCCAGGTTACGAGCAGTACTTC. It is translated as CAIRGGQAPGYEQYF.

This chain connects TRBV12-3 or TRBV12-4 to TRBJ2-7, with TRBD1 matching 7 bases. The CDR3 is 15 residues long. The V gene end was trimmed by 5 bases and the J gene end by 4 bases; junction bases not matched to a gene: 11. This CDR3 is CASSATGGQKYEQYF. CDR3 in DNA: TGTGCCAGCAGTGCAACTGGGGGACAGAAGTACGAGCAGTACTTC.

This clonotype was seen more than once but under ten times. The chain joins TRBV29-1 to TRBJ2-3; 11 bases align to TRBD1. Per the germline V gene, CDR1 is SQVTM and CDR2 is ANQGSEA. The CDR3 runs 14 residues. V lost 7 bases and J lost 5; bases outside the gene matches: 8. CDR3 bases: TGCAGCGGCGAGGACAGGGGGCGAATAGATACGCAGTATTTT. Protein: CSGEDRGRIDTQYF.

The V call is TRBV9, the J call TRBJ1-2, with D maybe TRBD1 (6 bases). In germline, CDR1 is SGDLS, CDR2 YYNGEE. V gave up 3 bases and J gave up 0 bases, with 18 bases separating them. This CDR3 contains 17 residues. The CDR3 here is CASSAGLGQWANYGYTF. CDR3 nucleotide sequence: TGTGCCAGCAGCGCCGGACTAGGACAGTGGGCTAACTATGGCTACACCTTC. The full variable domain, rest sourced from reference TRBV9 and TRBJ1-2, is DSGVTQTPKHLITATGQRVTLRCSPRSGDLSVYWYQQSLDQGLQFLIQYYNGEERAKGNILERFSAQQFPDLHSELNLSSLELGDSALYFCASSAGLGQWANYGYTFGSGTRLTVV.

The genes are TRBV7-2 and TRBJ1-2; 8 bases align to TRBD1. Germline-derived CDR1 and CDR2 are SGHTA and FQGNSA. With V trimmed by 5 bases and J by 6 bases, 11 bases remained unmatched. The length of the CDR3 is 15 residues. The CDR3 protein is CASSTPGQVLNGYTF. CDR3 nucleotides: TGTGCCAGCAGCACACCGGGACAGGTTCTTAATGGCTACACCTTC.

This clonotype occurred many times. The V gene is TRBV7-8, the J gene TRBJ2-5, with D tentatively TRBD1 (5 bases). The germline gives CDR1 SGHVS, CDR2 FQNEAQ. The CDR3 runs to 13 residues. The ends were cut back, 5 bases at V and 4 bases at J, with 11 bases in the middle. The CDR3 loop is CASSAHQGETQYF. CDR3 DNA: TGTGCCAGCAGCGCCCATCAGGGAGAGACCCAGTACTTC. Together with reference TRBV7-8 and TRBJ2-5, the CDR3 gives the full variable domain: GAGVSQSPRYKVAKRGQDVALRCDPISGHVSLFWYQQALGQGPEFLTYFQNEAQLDKSGLPSDRFFAERPEGSVSTLKIQRTQQEDSAVYLCASSAHQGETQYFGPGTRLLVL.